This T cell receptor (beta chain) derives from a study of breast tumors, draining lymph nodes, adjacent tissues. In this sample, this clonotype turned up many times. The antigen is unknown. TCRdb redid the calling of the multiplex PCR reads with MiXCR, one entry per CDR3 protein. The repertoire has approximately 130,000 distinct CDR3 sequences, about 20% of them found once; the top ten carry about 2.2%. Study results and limitations: Data only fit, rather than demonstrated, lymph node origin of most tumor T cells. Luminal-like breast cancer showed significantly higher tumor–nontumor repertoire similarity than basal-like. Tumor TCR diversity was below lymph nodes but above nontumor tissue.

The CDR3 consists of 17 residues. J gave up 3 bases and V 5 bases, and 15 bases lay outside the gene matches. CDR1 SGHVS and CDR2 FNYEAQ come from the germline V gene. Axillary draining lymph nodes of breast cancer patients supplied the node samples. This TCR was recovered from a female donor with breast cancer. Some clones in this sample may be carry-over from other donors' samples. Sequenced: axillary lymph node tissue. The chain has TRBV7-6 and TRBJ1-2; 7 bases are a match to TRBD1. This chain's CDR3 is CASSPDRATGFYYGYTF. DNA of the CDR3: TGTGCCAGCAGCCCTGACAGGGCGACAGGGTTTTACTATGGCTACACCTTC.